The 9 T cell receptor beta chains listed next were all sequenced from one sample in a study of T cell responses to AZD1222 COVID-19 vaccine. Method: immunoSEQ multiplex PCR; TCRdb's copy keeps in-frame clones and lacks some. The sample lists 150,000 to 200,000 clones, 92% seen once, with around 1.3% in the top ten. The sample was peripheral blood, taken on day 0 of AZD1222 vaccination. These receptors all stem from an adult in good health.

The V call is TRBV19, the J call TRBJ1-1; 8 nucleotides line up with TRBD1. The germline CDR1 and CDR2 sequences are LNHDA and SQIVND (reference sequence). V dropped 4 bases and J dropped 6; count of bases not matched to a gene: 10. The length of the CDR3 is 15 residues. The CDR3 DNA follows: TGTGCCAGTAGTAAAGGGGGACAGGTCAAAGCTGAAGCTTTCTTT. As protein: CASSKGGQVKAEAFF.

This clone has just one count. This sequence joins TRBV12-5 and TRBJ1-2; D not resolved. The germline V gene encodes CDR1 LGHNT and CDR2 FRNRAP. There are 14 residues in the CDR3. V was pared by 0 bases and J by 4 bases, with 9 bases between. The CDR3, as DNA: TGTGCTAGTGGTTTGGTACGGATAGGCTATGGCTACACCTTC. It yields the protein CASGLVRIGYGYTF.

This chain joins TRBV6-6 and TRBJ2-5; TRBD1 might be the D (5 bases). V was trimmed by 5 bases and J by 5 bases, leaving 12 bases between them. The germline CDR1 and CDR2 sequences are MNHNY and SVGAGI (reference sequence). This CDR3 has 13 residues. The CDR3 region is CASSNPAGETQYF. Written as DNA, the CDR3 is TGTGCCAGCAGTAACCCGGCAGGGGAGACCCAGTACTTC.

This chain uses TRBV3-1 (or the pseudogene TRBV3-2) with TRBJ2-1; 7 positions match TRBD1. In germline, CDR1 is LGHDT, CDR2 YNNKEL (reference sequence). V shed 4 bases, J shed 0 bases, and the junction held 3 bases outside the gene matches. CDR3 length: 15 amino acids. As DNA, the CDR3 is TGTGCCAGCAGCCCGACAGGGAGCTCCTACAATGAGCAGTTCTTC. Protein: CASSPTGSSYNEQFF.

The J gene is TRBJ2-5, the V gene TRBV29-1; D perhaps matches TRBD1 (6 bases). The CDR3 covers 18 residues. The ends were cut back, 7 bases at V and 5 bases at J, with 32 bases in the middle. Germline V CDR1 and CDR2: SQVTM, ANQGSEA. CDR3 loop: CSGPWSSIQVGGWETQYF. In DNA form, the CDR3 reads TGCAGCGGACCGTGGTCATCTATTCAGGTTGGGGGCTGGGAGACCCAGTACTTC.

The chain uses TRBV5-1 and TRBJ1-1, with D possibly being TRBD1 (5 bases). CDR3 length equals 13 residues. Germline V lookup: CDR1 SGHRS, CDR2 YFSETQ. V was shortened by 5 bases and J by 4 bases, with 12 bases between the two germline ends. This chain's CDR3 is CASSQGTITEAFF. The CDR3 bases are TGCGCCAGCAGTCAGGGTACTATCACTGAAGCTTTCTTT.

The CDR3 sequence is CASRFRVQSYEQYF. The DNA of the CDR3 is TGTGCCAGCAGGTTTCGGGTACAGTCCTACGAGCAGTACTTC. The V and J genes are TRBV6-5 and TRBJ2-7; no definite D call. CDR1 and CDR2 from the germline V gene are MNHEY and SVGAGI. V lost 6 bases to trimming and J lost 1 base, with 13 bases between them. The CDR3 has 14 residues.

DNA of the CDR3: TGCGCCAGCAGCCAAGATGGGACAACTGAAAAACTGTTTTTT. Its translation: CASSQDGTTEKLFF. This chain connects TRBV4-1 to TRBJ1-4, with D tentatively TRBD1 (6 bases). This CDR3 is built from 14 residues. V was cut by 0 bases and J by 7 bases, with 9 bases left in between. CDR1 and CDR2 (germline): MGHRA, YSYEKL.

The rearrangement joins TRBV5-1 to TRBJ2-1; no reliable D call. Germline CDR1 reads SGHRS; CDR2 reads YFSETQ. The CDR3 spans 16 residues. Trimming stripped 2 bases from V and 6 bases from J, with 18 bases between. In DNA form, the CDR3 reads TGCGCCAGCAGCTTCCACACCCTCAGATCCCCCAATGAGCAGTTCTTC. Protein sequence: CASSFHTLRSPNEQFF.